This TCR beta chain was sequenced during a study of identifying expanded T cells in peripheral blood. This CDR3 has 15 residues. Trimming removed 2 bases from V and 2 bases from J, with 10 bases in between. Germline CDR1 is SGHRS and CDR2 is YFSETQ. TCRdb's table, derived via immunoSEQ multiplex PCR, lists solely in-frame clones and lacks some. The sample gives under 70,000 clones, around 87% of which show up once; around 4.3% is in the top ten. The sequence was collected from a person aged 18 to 75 in good health. V and J are TRBV5-1 and TRBJ2-2, with D perhaps TRBD1 or TRBD2 (6 bases each). What was sequenced was blood. CDR3 nucleotides: TGCGCCAGCAGCTTACAGGGAGGAAACACCGGGGAGCTGTTTTTT. Translated: CASSLQGGNTGELFF.